This is a list of T cell receptor beta chains from one sample in a study of radiation and T cells in renal cell carcinoma. Libraries were prepared by immunoSEQ multiplex PCR; TCRdb keeps only in-frame clonotypes and omits some of them. In the table there are 90,000 to 95,000 clones, over 65% of which are singletons. The sequencing used blood, collected from a patient whose treatment included radiotherapy and nephrectomy. The receptors derive from a man between 60 and 70 years old with renal cell carcinoma. The CDR3 runs from the conserved cysteine through the conserved F or W. The D gene is left open where the match is weak. Rows may omit the clone size; those that give it use once, few, many or a size class.

J gene | clone size | D gene | V gene | CDR3 protein | CDR3 DNA
TRBJ2-5 | NA | NA | TRBV5-5 | CASSSLGGAEETQYF | TGTGCCAGCAGCTCCCTAGGCGGGGCCGAAGAGACCCAGTACTTC
TRBJ2-3 | once | NA | TRBV18 | CASSPPAGLDTQYF | TGTGCCAGCTCACCACCGGCAGGGTTGGATACGCAGTATTTT
TRBJ1-2 | NA | NA | TRBV6-5 | CASTNRESLYTF | TGTGCCAGCACAAACAGGGAGTCCCTCTACACCTTC
TRBJ2-3 | NA | TRBD2 | TRBV4-3 | CASSQDSGGTSTDTQYF | TGCGCCAGCAGCCAAGATTCCGGGGGGACTAGCACAGATACGCAGTATTTT
TRBJ1-2 | few | NA | TRBV21-1 | CASSGEGKDYGYTF | TGTGCCAGCAGCGGGGAGGGCAAGGACTATGGCTACACCTTC
TRBJ2-5 | NA | NA | TRBV11-2 | CASSLAYRERETQYF | TGTGCCAGCAGCTTAGCATACAGGGAGAGAGAGACCCAGTACTTC
TRBJ2-7 | NA | NA | TRBV7-2 | CASSPRDGAYEQYF | TGTGCCAGCAGCCCCCGGGACGGAGCCTACGAGCAGTACTTC
TRBJ2-3 | NA | NA | TRBV30 | CALFKASGSVLTDTQYF | TGTGCCCTCTTTAAGGCGAGTGGGAGTGTCTTGACAGATACGCAGTATTTT
TRBJ1-6 | NA | NA | TRBV25-1 | CASSEYNQLNSPLHF | TGTGCCAGCAGTGAATACAACCAGTTAAATTCACCCCTCCACTTT
TRBJ1-4 | NA | NA | TRBV28 | CASSFGGLANEKLFF | TGTGCCAGCAGTTTTGGGGGGCTCGCTAATGAAAAACTGTTTTTT
TRBJ1-4 | NA | NA | TRBV19 | CASNRPGRNEKLFF | TGTGCCAGTAATCGACCGGGCCGAAATGAAAAACTGTTTTTT
TRBJ1-2 | NA | TRBD1 | TRBV6-5 | CASSSVPGQIYGYTF | TGTGCCAGCAGTTCCGTCCCGGGACAGATCTATGGCTACACCTTC
TRBJ2-7 | NA | NA | TRBV27 | CASSLLAELTYEQYF | TGTGCCAGCAGTTTATTGGCGGAGCTTACCTACGAGCAGTACTTC
TRBJ1-2 | NA | NA | TRBV19 | CASSISPGYGYTF | TGTGCCAGTAGTATATCCCCGGGCTATGGCTACACCTTC
TRBJ1-2 | once | NA | TRBV5-4 | CASSPGGNYGYTF | TGTGCCAGCAGCCCCGGGGGAAACTATGGCTACACCTTC
TRBJ2-5 | NA | NA | TRBV7-2 | CASSLSQGQETQYF | TGTGCCAGCAGCTTATCCCAGGGTCAAGAGACCCAGTACTTC
TRBJ1-5 | NA | NA | TRBV19 | CASSIVGVLGNQPQHF | TGTGCCAGTAGTATAGTCGGCGTACTAGGGAATCAGCCCCAGCATTTT
TRBJ2-7 | NA | NA | TRBV4-1 | CASSQERVSYEQYF | TGCGCCAGCAGCCAAGAGCGGGTTTCCTACGAGCAGTACTTC
TRBJ2-5 | NA | TRBD1 | TRBV5-1 | CASSSQDRGVYETQYF | TGCGCCAGCAGCTCCCAGGACAGGGGCGTTTACGAGACCCAGTACTTC
TRBJ2-1 | NA | TRBD2 | TRBV5-1 | CASSQGLAGNEQFF | TGCGCCAGCAGCCAGGGACTAGCGGGGAATGAGCAGTTCTTC
TRBJ2-4 | NA | TRBD2 | TRBV7-3 | CASSLESGRGGSNIQYF | TGTGCCAGCAGCTTAGAGTCCGGTCGGGGAGGGTCAAACATTCAGTACTTC
TRBJ2-1 | NA | TRBD1 | TRBV30 | CAWSFLSRDSEQFF | TGTGCCTGGAGTTTTCTATCCCGGGACAGTGAGCAGTTCTTC
TRBJ1-2 | NA | TRBD1 | TRBV28 | CASSDRGRGYTF | TGTGCCAGCAGTGACAGGGGCCGCGGCTACACCTTC
TRBJ2-5 | once | NA | TRBV5-1 | CASRYNEVNETQYF | TGCGCCAGCAGGTACAATGAGGTCAACGAGACCCAGTACTTC
TRBJ2-1 | NA | TRBD2 | TRBV7-2 | CASSLVHGGRGYNEQFF | TGTGCCAGCAGCTTAGTTCACGGCGGGAGGGGCTACAATGAGCAGTTCTTC
TRBJ2-2 | NA | TRBD1 | TRBV6-5 | CASRRTGMTGELFF | TGTGCCAGCAGGCGGACAGGGATGACCGGGGAGCTGTTTTTT
TRBJ1-2 | NA | NA | TRBV19 | CASSIPGLTYGYTF | TGTGCCAGTAGTATACCCGGACTGACCTATGGCTACACCTTC
TRBJ1-1 | NA | NA | TRBV27 | CASHLTDRMNTEAFF | TGTGCCAGCCACCTCACCGACAGGATGAACACTGAAGCTTTCTTT
TRBJ2-1 | NA | TRBD1 | TRBV5-1 | CASSTTTGFNEQFF | TGCGCCAGCAGCACCACGACAGGGTTCAATGAGCAGTTCTTC
TRBJ2-7 | NA | NA | TRBV5-1 | CASSRGTAYEQYF | TGCGCCAGCAGCAGAGGGACCGCCTACGAGCAGTACTTC
TRBJ1-1 | few | NA | TRBV9 | CASSVASLNTEAFF | TGTGCCAGCAGCGTAGCCTCGTTGAACACTGAAGCTTTCTTT
TRBJ2-5 | NA | NA | TRBV29-1 | CSSGPKETQYF | TGCAGCTCGGGACCCAAAGAGACCCAGTACTTC
TRBJ2-2 | once | TRBD1 | TRBV11-3 | CASSLGSLTGSIPNTGELFF | TGTGCCAGCAGCTTAGGGTCACTGACAGGGTCGATACCCAACACCGGGGAGCTGTTTTTT
TRBJ2-1 | NA | NA | TRBV28 | CASSQSPGRKQFF | TGTGCCAGCAGTCAGTCTCCGGGGCGGAAGCAGTTCTTC
TRBJ1-1 | NA | TRBD1 | TRBV6-6 | CASTRQGVRRNTEAFF | TGTGCCAGCACACGCCAGGGGGTGAGGCGGAACACTGAAGCTTTCTTT
TRBJ1-1 | few | NA | TRBV6-1 | CASSEGPANTEAFF | TGTGCCAGCAGTGAAGGCCCCGCGAACACTGAAGCTTTCTTT
TRBJ2-3 | NA | NA | TRBV5-1 | CASSLWGSSTDTQYF | TGCGCCAGCAGCTTGTGGGGCTCTAGCACAGATACGCAGTATTTT
TRBJ1-3 | NA | NA | TRBV19 | CASIGISGNTIYF | TGTGCCAGTATTGGGATCTCTGGAAACACCATATATTTT
TRBJ1-6 | few | NA | TRBV30 | CAWTVGGASANSPLHF | TGTGCCTGGACCGTCGGGGGAGCGAGCGCTAATTCACCCCTCCACTTT
TRBJ2-2 | NA | TRBD2 | TRBV7-8 | CASRPPSSGSRTGELFF | TGTGCCAGCAGGCCGCCTAGTAGCGGGAGTAGGACCGGGGAGCTGTTTTTT
TRBJ2-7 | NA | NA | TRBV2 | CASSELGGYEQYF | TGTGCCAGCAGTGAACTAGGGGGATACGAGCAGTACTTC
TRBJ1-5 | many | NA | TRBV28 | CASGRMNQPQHF | TGTGCCAGCGGCCGGATGAATCAGCCCCAGCATTTT
TRBJ1-3 | few | NA | TRBV9 | CASSPQPENSGNTIYF | TGTGCCAGCAGCCCCCAACCCGAAAACTCTGGAAACACCATATATTTT
TRBJ2-3 | once | TRBD2 | TRBV5-1 | CASTTLGLATDTQYF | TGCGCCAGCACAACTTTGGGACTAGCAACAGATACGCAGTATTTT
TRBJ1-1 | few | NA | TRBV4-1 | CASSQGTQGDTEAFF | TGCGCCAGCAGCCAAGGAACCCAGGGCGACACTGAAGCTTTCTTT
TRBJ1-1 | NA | NA | TRBV27 | CASTLMGRLNTEAFF | TGTGCCAGCACTCTGATGGGGAGGCTGAACACTGAAGCTTTCTTT
TRBJ1-4 | NA | TRBD1 | TRBV29-1 | CSATGGAGEKLFF | TGCAGCGCTACAGGGGGCGCGGGGGAAAAACTGTTTTTT
TRBJ2-5 | NA | TRBD1 | TRBV6-7 | CASRVGTGIFSLAGRETQYF | TGTGCCAGCAGGGTTGGGACAGGGATTTTTTCTCTAGCCGGTAGGGAGACCCAGTACTTC
TRBJ2-5 | once | NA | TRBV7-2 | CASSSQETQYF | TGTGCCAGCAGCTCCCAAGAGACCCAGTACTTC
TRBJ1-2 | NA | TRBD1 | TRBV10-2 | CASSELGTGNYGYTF | TGCGCCAGCAGTGAGTTAGGGACAGGGAACTATGGCTACACCTTC
TRBJ1-1 | NA | TRBD1 | TRBV27 | CASSLYGTGEAFF | TGTGCCAGCAGTTTATACGGGACAGGGGAAGCTTTCTTT
TRBJ1-5 | NA | TRBD1 | TRBV28 | CAGQGMNQPQHF | TGTGCGGGACAGGGAATGAATCAGCCCCAGCATTTT
TRBJ2-1 | few | TRBD2 | TRBV5-1 | CASSPGTSGTAQFF | TGCGCCAGCAGCCCTGGGACTAGCGGGACAGCGCAGTTCTTC
TRBJ2-1 | NA | TRBD1 | TRBV4-2 | CASSQDWTGLSYNEQFF | TGTGCCAGCAGCCAAGATTGGACAGGTCTTTCCTACAATGAGCAGTTCTTC
TRBJ1-1 | NA | NA | TRBV29-1 | CSVEDMDTEAFF | TGCAGCGTTGAAGATATGGACACTGAAGCTTTCTTT
TRBJ2-2 | NA | NA | TRBV7-9 | CASSGDGGELFF | TGTGCCAGCAGCGGGGACGGCGGGGAGCTGTTTTTT